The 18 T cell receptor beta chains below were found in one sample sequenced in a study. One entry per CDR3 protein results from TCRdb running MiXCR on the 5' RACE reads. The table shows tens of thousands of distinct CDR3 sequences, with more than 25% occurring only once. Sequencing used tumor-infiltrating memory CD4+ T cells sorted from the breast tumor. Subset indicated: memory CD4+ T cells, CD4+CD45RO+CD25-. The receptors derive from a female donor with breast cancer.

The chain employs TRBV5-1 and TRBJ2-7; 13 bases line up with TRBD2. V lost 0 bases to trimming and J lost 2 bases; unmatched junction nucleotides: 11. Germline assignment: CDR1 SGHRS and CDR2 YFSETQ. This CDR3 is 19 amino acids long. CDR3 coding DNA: TGCGCCAGCAGCTTGGTGACAGGTCCCACTAGCGGGAGGGCCTACGAGCAGTACTTC. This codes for CASSLVTGPTSGRAYEQYF.

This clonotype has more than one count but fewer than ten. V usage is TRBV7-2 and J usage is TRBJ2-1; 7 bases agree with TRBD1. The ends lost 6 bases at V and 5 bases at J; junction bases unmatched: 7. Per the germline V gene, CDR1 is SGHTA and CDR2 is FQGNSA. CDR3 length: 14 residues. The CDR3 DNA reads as TGTGCCAGCAGTCCGGACAGGTTTAACAATGAGCAGTTCTTC. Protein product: CASSPDRFNNEQFF. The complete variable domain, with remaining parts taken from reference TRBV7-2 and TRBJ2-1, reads GAGVSQSPSNKVTEKGKDVELRCDPISGHTALYWYRQSLGQGLEFLIYFQGNSAPDKSGLPSDRFSAERTGGSVSTLTIQRTQQEDSAVYLCASSPDRFNNEQFFGPGTRLTVL.

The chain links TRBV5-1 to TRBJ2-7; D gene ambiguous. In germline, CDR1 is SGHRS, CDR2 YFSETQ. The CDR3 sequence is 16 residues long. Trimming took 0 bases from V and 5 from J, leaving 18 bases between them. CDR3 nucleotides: TGCGCCAGCAGCTTGGGACGGGTTGGGTCTACGGACGAGCAGTACTTC. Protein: CASSLGRVGSTDEQYF.

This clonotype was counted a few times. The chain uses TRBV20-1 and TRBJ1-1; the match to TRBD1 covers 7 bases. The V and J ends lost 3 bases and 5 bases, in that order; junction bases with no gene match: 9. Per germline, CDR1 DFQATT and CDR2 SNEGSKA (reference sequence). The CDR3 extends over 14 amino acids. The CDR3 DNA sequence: TGCAGTGCTAGCTGGACAGGAGAGGGGACTGAAGCTTTCTTT. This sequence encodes CSASWTGEGTEAFF.

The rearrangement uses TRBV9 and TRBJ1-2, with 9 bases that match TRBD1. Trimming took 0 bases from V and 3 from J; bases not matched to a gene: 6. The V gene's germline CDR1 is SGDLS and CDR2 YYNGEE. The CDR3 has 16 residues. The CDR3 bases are TGTGCCAGCAGCGTAGGCGGGACAGGGTTGGACTATGGCTACACCTTC. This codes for CASSVGGTGLDYGYTF.

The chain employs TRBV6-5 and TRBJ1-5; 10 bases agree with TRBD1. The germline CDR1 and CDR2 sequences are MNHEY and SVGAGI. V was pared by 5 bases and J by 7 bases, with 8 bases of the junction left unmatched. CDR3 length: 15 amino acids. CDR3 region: CASSTGGQGPQPQHF. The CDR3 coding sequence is TGTGCCAGCAGTACGGGGGGACAGGGGCCACAGCCCCAGCATTTT.

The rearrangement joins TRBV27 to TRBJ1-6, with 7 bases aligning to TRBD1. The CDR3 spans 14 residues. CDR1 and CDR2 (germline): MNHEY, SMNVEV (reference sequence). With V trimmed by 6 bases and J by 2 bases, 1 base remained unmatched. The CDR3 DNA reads TGTGCCAGCAGCGGACAGGCCTATAATTCACCCCTCCACTTT. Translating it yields CASSGQAYNSPLHF.

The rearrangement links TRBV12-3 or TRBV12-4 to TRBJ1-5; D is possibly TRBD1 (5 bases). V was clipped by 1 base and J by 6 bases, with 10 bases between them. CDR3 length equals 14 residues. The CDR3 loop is CASSLEGEGQPQHF. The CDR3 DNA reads TGTGCCAGCAGTTTAGAAGGGGAGGGTCAGCCCCAGCATTTT.

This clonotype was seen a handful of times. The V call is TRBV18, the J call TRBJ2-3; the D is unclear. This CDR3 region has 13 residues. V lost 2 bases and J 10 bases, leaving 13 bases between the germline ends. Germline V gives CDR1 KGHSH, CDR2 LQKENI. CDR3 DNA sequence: TGTGCCAGCTCACCAGTCAATCCCGAGTCGCAGTATTTT. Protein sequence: CASSPVNPESQYF. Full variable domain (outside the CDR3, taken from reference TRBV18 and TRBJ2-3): NAGVMQNPRHLVRRRGQEARLRCSPMKGHSHVYWYRQLPEEGLKFMVYLQKENIIDESGMPKERFSAEFPKEGPSILRIQQVVRGDSAAYFCASSPVNPESQYFGPGTRLTVL.

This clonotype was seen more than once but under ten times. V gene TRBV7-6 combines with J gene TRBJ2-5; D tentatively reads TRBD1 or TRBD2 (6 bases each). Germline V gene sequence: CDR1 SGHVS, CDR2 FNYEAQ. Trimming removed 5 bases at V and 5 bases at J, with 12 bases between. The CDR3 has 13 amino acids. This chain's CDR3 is CASSPRRGETQYF. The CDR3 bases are TGTGCCAGCAGCCCACGGAGGGGGGAGACCCAGTACTTC.

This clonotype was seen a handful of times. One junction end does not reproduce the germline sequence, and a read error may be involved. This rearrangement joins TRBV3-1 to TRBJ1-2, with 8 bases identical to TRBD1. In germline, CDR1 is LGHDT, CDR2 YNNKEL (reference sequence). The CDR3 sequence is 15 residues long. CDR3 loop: CASSEDDRGVEGYTF. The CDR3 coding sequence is TGTGCCAGCAGCGAAGACGACAGGGGAGTAGAAGGCTACACCTTC.

In nucleotides, the CDR3 is TGTGCCAGCAGCTCCCGGAGGGACACCATATATTTT. Its protein is CASSSRRDTIYF. The J gene is TRBJ1-3, the V gene TRBV11-3; no clear D. Germline CDR1 SGHNT, CDR2 YENEEA. The CDR3 contains 12 residues. The V and J ends lost 4 bases and 8 bases respectively, with 9 bases between them.

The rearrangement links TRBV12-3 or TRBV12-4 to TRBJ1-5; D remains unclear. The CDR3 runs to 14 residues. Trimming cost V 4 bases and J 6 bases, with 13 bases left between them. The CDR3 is CASSYEMVGQPQHF. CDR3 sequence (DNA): TGTGCCAGCAGTTACGAAATGGTTGGTCAGCCCCAGCATTTT.

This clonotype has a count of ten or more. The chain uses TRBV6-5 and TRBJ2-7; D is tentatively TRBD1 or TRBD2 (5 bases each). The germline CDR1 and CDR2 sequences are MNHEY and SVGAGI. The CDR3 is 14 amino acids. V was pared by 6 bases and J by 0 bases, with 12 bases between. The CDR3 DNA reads TGTGCCAGCAGCCGGGACGGTAGCTCCTACGAGCAGTACTTC. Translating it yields CASSRDGSSYEQYF.

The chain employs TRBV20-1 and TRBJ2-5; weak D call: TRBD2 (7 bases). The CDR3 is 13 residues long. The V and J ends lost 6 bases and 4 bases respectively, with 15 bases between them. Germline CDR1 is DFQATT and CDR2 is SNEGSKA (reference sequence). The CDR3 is CSAGGGLGETQYF. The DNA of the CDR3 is TGCAGTGCAGGGGGGGGATTGGGAGAGACCCAGTACTTC.

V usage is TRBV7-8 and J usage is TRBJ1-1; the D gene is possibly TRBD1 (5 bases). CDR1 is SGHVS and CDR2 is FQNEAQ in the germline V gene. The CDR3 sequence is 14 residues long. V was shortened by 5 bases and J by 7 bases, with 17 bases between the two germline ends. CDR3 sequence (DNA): TGTGCCAGCAGCCCCCGCCAGGGTTCGGGTGAAGCTTTCTTT. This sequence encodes CASSPRQGSGEAFF.

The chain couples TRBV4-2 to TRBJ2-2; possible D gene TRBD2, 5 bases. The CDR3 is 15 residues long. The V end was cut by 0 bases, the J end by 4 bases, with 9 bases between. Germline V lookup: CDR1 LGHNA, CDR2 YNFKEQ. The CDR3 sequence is CASSQDIALTGELFF. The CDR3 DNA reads TGTGCCAGCAGCCAAGATATAGCGCTCACCGGGGAGCTGTTTTTT.

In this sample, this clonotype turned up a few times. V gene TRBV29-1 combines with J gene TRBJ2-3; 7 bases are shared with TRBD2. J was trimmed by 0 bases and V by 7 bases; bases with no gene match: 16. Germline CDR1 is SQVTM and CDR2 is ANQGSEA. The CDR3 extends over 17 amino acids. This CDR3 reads CSGQRTRTTISTDTQYF. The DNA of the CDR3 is TGCAGCGGCCAGCGGACTAGAACGACTATTAGCACAGATACGCAGTATTTT.